Listed here is a single T cell receptor beta chain. Its antigen remains unidentified. The data originate from a study of shared clonotypes between healthy human individuals. The study, taken as a whole, reports: Tissue TCR repertoires likely differ from these blood-only repertoires. Clonotype sharing among the donors was expected to vary with sequencing depth. A generally larger estimated richness was seen in naive subsets than in memory subsets.

V was trimmed by 5 bases and J by 0 bases, leaving 12 bases between them. The CDR3 spans 15 residues. Germline V gene sequence: CDR1 MDHEN, CDR2 SYDVKM. Sequencing was at deep level. TCRdb keeps only in-frame clones here, not all; method: immunoSEQ multiplex PCR. The sample has about 2,200,000 clones, approximately 94% seen once; the top ten hold 1.5% to 2%. CD45RO-negative CD8 cells positively selected for CCR7 made up the naive population, which excluded terminally differentiated effector memory CD45RA+ cells. The clonotype comes from a man between 18 and 35 years old in good health. Some clones in this sample may be carry-over from other donors' samples. The sequencing input was naive CD8+ T cells from PBMCs. This chain joins TRBV28 and TRBJ2-3, with TRBD1 as a possible D gene (6 bases). The CDR3 coding sequence is TGTGCCAGCAGTCCAGGGACAATGAGCACAGATACGCAGTATTTT. Protein product: CASSPGTMSTDTQYF.